Listed here are 20 T cell receptor beta chains from one sample, sequenced in a study of control samples from healthy donors and cancer patients (TCRdb year 2020). Receptor libraries were prepared by the immunoSEQ multiplex PCR assay. In TCRdb, the immuneACCESS table is reduced to in-frame sequences with V and J assigned. These tables do not hold every clone; where another copy was compared, an unresolved V gene accounts for under half, and the others remain unexplained. Present in this sample are under 200,000 clones, 93% of which were seen just once. The biggest ten clones account for about 4% of the sample. The sample taken for sequencing was blood. The origin of the receptors is a woman aged 60 to 75 in good health.

The rearrangement joins TRBV11-1 to TRBJ1-2; 12 nucleotides agree with TRBD1. There are 15 residues in the CDR3. The trim removed 3 bases at V and 5 bases at J, leaving 4 bases unmatched. Germline assignment: CDR1 SGHAT and CDR2 FQDESV (reference sequence). The CDR3 bases are TGTGCCAGCAGCTTGGGACAGGGGGCTTCTTATGGCTACACCTTC. It is translated as CASSLGQGASYGYTF.

This chain connects TRBV5-3 to TRBJ1-2; tentatively, D is TRBD1 (6 bases). TRBV5-3 is designated an ORF whose function remains uncertain. CDR3 length equals 17 residues. Between the trimmed V and J ends, which lost 0 bases and 2 bases, there was a span of 17 bases. The CDR3 reads CARSLVTGLHLNYGYTF. CDR3 coding DNA: TGTGCCAGAAGCTTGGTTACAGGGCTTCATTTAAACTATGGCTACACCTTC.

The chain recombines TRBV6-5 with TRBJ1-6; D unclear. Deletions cut 2 bases from V and 7 bases from J, with 12 bases between. This CDR3 comprises 15 residues. Germline CDR1 and CDR2: MNHEY and SVGAGI. The CDR3 DNA reads as TGTGCCAGCAGTTACGCGGGCAGCAAGAATTCACCCCTCCACTTT. Its protein product is CASSYAGSKNSPLHF.

This chain links TRBV10-2 with TRBJ1-1; D ambiguous. CDR1 WSHSY and CDR2 SAAADI come from the germline V gene. The germline V and J ends were trimmed by 0 bases and 8 bases, with 7 bases remaining between them. The length of the CDR3 is 12 residues. The CDR3 loop is CASSESWREAFF. The CDR3, as DNA: TGCGCCAGCAGTGAGTCTTGGAGAGAAGCTTTCTTT.

The CDR3 protein is CASSEAGRGNYGYTF. The CDR3 bases are TGTGCCAGCAGTGAAGCGGGCAGGGGTAACTATGGCTACACCTTC. The chain has TRBV6-1 and TRBJ1-2, with a possible D match to TRBD1 (6 bases). V was clipped by 0 bases and J by 1 base, with 9 bases between them. CDR1 MNHNS and CDR2 SASEGT come from the germline V gene. The CDR3 totals 15 residues.

The chain employs TRBV12-3 or TRBV12-4 and TRBJ1-1; D not resolved. Trimming took off 6 bases at V and 1 base at J, with 9 bases between the two ends. The CDR3 contains 13 residues. This CDR3 reads CASSAIENTEAFF. CDR3 coding DNA: TGTGCCAGCAGCGCGATAGAGAACACTGAAGCTTTCTTT.

This chain joins TRBV6-6 and TRBJ1-2; possible D gene TRBD1, 5 bases. The V and J ends lost 2 bases and 4 bases respectively, with 17 bases between them. Germline V gene sequence: CDR1 MNHNY, CDR2 SVGAGI (reference sequence). The CDR3 loop spans 16 amino acids. The CDR3: CASSYPSGRGSYGYTF. DNA for the CDR3: TGTGCCAGCAGTTACCCCTCAGGGAGGGGAAGCTATGGCTACACCTTC.

The chain links TRBV29-1 to TRBJ1-2; no firm D call. V lost 1 base, J lost 4 bases, and 10 bases lay in between. CDR3 size: 13 residues. From germline, CDR1 is SQVTM and CDR2 ANQGSEA. CDR3 sequence (DNA): TGCAGCGTTGAAGTGTATCGGGGCTATGGCTACACCTTC. It translates to CSVEVYRGYGYTF.

The chain uses TRBV5-6 and TRBJ2-7; the match to TRBD2 covers 10 bases. Germline CDR1 and CDR2: SGHDT and YYEEEE. CDR3 size: 15 residues. The V and J ends lost 4 bases and 3 bases, in that order; junction bases with no gene match: 7. CDR3 protein: CASSASLAGSYEQYF. DNA for the CDR3: TGTGCCAGCAGCGCATCACTAGCGGGGAGCTACGAGCAGTACTTC.

The chain links TRBV6-2 or TRBV6-3 to TRBJ2-2, with D tentatively TRBD2 (6 bases). This CDR3 spans 17 amino acids. Trimming took off 0 bases at V and 6 bases at J, with 17 bases between the two ends. In germline, CDR1 is MNHEY, CDR2 SVGEGT. This CDR3 reads CASSYSMEGFRAGELFF. For the CDR3, the DNA is TGTGCCAGCAGTTACTCAATGGAGGGGTTTAGGGCCGGGGAGCTGTTTTTT.

The rearrangement uses TRBV18 and TRBJ1-1; 8 bases match TRBD1. J lost 0 bases, V lost 2 bases, and 8 bases had no gene match. The CDR3 is 17 residues long. The germline gives CDR1 KGHSH, CDR2 LQKENI. Here the CDR3 reads CASSPWTGLVMNTEAFF. The CDR3 DNA follows: TGTGCCAGCTCACCATGGACAGGGCTTGTGATGAACACTGAAGCTTTCTTT.

CDR3 protein: CASSPKNRVEDEKLFF. CDR3 coding DNA: TGTGCCAGCAGCCCCAAGAACAGGGTGGAAGACGAAAAACTGTTTTTT. The chain recombines TRBV7-8 with TRBJ1-4; weak D call: TRBD1 (6 bases). The CDR3 totals 16 residues. The V end was cut by 5 bases, the J end by 8 bases, with 21 bases between. Germline V gene lookup returns CDR1 SGHVS and CDR2 FQNEAQ.

This chain links TRBV2 with TRBJ1-2; a weak D match, TRBD1 (6 bases). V was clipped by 2 bases and J by 4 bases, with 11 bases between them. Germline V gene sequence: CDR1 SNHLY, CDR2 FYNNEI. This CDR3 has 14 residues. This CDR3 is CASSEQGHAYGYTF. The CDR3 DNA follows: TGTGCCAGCAGTGAACAGGGACACGCCTATGGCTACACCTTC.

The V and J genes are TRBV6-6 and TRBJ1-5; 8 nucleotides line up with TRBD1. The CDR3 consists of 16 residues. The trim removed 0 bases at V and 6 bases at J, leaving 7 bases unmatched. The germline gives CDR1 MNHNY, CDR2 SVGAGI (reference sequence). CDR3 protein: CASSYSGQGAFQPQHF. CDR3 nucleotides: TGTGCCAGCAGTTACTCTGGGCAGGGGGCTTTTCAGCCCCAGCATTTT.

The V and J genes are TRBV10-3 and TRBJ1-1; a possible D gene is TRBD1 (5 bases). CDR1 is ENHRY, CDR2 SYGVKD, per germline. The CDR3 is 14 amino acids. V was trimmed by 1 base and J by 3 bases, leaving 9 bases between them. The CDR3 loop is CAISELTGHTEAFF. CDR3 DNA: TGTGCCATCAGTGAGTTAACAGGACACACTGAAGCTTTCTTT.

The V and J genes are TRBV30 and TRBJ1-5, with 8 bases aligning to TRBD1. Germline V CDR1 and CDR2: GTSNPN, SVGIG (reference sequence). There are 16 residues in the CDR3. V dropped 1 base and J dropped 4; count of bases not matched to a gene: 9. CDR3 amino acids: CAWSGRDRRLNQPQHF. The CDR3, as DNA: TGTGCCTGGAGTGGCCGGGACAGGCGTCTAAATCAGCCCCAGCATTTT.

Only one count was recorded for this clone. This chain links TRBV5-8 with TRBJ1-2; a possible D gene is TRBD1 (5 bases). Germline values: CDR1 SGHTS, CDR2 YDEGEE. V was pared by 0 bases and J by 4 bases, with 13 bases between. This CDR3 has 15 amino acids. This CDR3 reads CASSLGVFGGYGYTF. Here the CDR3 DNA reads TGTGCCAGCAGCTTGGGGGTCTTCGGGGGCTATGGCTACACCTTC.

This clone was seen just once. The V and J genes are TRBV6-2 or TRBV6-3 and TRBJ1-3; no clear D gene. Trimming cost V 1 base and J 0 bases, with 4 bases left between them. Per germline, CDR1 MNHEY and CDR2 SVGEGT. The CDR3 is 14 residues long. CDR3 protein: CASSYLTSGNTIYF. The DNA for the CDR3 is TGTGCCAGCAGTTACTTGACCTCTGGAAACACCATATATTTT.

The sample holds one count of this clone. The chain recombines TRBV9 with TRBJ1-1, with D possibly matching TRBD1 (5 bases). This CDR3 spans 15 amino acids. Germline CDR1 SGDLS, CDR2 YYNGEE. Trimming left V 0 bases short and J 5 bases short, with 14 bases between. CDR3 DNA sequence: TGTGCCAGCAGCGTAGCTGGGGGAGGTGGTACTGAAGCTTTCTTT. This encodes CASSVAGGGGTEAFF. The full variable domain, its missing parts supplied by reference TRBV9 and TRBJ1-1, is DSGVTQTPKHLITATGQRVTLRCSPRSGDLSVYWYQQSLDQGLQFLIQYYNGEERAKGNILERFSAQQFPDLHSELNLSSLELGDSALYFCASSVAGGGGTEAFFGQGTRLTVV.

The chain has TRBV14 and TRBJ1-2; maybe TRBD1 (5 bases). V lost 4 bases and J lost 7, with 10 bases in between. Germline CDR1 SGHDN, CDR2 FVKESK. This CDR3 is 12 amino acids long. This CDR3 reads CASSPGEGGYTF. The CDR3 region has the DNA TGTGCCAGCAGCCCGGGGGAAGGTGGCTACACCTTC.